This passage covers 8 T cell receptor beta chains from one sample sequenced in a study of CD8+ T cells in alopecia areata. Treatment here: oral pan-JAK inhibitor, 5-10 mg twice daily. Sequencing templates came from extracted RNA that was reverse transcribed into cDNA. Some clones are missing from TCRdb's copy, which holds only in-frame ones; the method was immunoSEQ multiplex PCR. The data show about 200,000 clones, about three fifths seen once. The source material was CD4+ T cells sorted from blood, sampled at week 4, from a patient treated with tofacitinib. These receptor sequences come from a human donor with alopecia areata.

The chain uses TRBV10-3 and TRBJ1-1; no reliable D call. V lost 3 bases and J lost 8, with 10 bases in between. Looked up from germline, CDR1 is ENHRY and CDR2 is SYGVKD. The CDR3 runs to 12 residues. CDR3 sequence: CAISERQREAFF. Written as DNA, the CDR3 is TGTGCCATCAGTGAAAGGCAGAGAGAAGCTTTCTTT.

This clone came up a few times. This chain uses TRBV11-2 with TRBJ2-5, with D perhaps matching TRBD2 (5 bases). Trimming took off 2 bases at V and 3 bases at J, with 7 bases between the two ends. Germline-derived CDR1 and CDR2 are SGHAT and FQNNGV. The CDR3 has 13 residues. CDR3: CASSLMGEETQYF. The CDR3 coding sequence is TGTGCCAGCAGCTTAATGGGAGAAGAGACCCAGTACTTC.

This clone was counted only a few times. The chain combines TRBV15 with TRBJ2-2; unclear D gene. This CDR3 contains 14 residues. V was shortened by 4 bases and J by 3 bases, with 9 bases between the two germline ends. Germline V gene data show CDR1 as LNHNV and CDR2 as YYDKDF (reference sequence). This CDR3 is CATSNNWDTGELFF. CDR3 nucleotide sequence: TGTGCCACCAGCAACAACTGGGACACCGGGGAGCTGTTTTTT.

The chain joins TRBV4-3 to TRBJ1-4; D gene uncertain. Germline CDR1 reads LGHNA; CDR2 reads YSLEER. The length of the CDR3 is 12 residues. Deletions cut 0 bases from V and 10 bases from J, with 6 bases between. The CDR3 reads CASSQDRVKLFF. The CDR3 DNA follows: TGCGCCAGCAGCCAAGATAGAGTAAAACTGTTTTTT.

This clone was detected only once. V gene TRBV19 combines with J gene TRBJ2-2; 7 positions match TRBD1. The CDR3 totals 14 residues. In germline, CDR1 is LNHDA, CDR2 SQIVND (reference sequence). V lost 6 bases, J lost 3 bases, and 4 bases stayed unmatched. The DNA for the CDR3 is TGTGCCAGTAGGGGGGACAGTTACACCGGGGAGCTGTTTTTT. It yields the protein CASRGDSYTGELFF.

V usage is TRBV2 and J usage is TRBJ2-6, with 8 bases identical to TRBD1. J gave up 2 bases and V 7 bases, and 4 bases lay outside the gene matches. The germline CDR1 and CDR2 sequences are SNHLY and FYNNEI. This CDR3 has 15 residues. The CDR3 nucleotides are TGTGCCAGCACCCCGGACAGGGCTGGGGCCAACGTCCTGACTTTC. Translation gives CASTPDRAGANVLTF.

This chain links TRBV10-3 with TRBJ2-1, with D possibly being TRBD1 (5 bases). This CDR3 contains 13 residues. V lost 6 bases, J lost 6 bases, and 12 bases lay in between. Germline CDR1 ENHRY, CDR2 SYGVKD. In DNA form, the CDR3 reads TGTGCCATCAGCCAGACAGTGGGCAATGAGCAGTTCTTC. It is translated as CAISQTVGNEQFF.

The CDR3: CASSATSLAGETQYF. The DNA for the CDR3 is TGTGCCAGCAGCGCCACGTCCCTGGCAGGGGAGACCCAGTACTTC. The chain employs TRBV7-2 and TRBJ2-5, with D possibly matching TRBD1 (5 bases). Trimming left V 5 bases short and J 5 bases short, with 18 bases between. Germline V gene data show CDR1 as SGHTA and CDR2 as FQGNSA. The CDR3 consists of 15 residues.